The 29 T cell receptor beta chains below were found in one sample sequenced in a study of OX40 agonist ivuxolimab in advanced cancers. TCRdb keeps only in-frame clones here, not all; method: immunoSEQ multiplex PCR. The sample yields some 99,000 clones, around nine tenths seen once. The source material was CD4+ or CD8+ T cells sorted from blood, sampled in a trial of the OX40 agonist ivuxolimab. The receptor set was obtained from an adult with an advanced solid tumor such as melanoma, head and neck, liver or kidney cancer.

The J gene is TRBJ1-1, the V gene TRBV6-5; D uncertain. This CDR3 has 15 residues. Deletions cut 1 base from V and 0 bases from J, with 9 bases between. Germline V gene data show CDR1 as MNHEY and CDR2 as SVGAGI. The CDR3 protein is CASSYFPRVNTEAFF. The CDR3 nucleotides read TGTGCCAGCAGTTACTTCCCTCGAGTGAACACTGAAGCTTTCTTT.

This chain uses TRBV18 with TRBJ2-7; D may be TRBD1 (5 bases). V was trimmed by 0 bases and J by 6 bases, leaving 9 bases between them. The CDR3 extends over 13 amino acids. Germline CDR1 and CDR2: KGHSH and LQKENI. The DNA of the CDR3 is TGTGCCAGCTCACCACCGGGCCAGGGCGAGCAGTACTTC. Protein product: CASSPPGQGEQYF. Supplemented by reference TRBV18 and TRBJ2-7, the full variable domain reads NAGVMQNPRHLVRRRGQEARLRCSPMKGHSHVYWYRQLPEEGLKFMVYLQKENIIDESGMPKERFSAEFPKEGPSILRIQQVVRGDSAAYFCASSPPGQGEQYFGPGTRLTVT.

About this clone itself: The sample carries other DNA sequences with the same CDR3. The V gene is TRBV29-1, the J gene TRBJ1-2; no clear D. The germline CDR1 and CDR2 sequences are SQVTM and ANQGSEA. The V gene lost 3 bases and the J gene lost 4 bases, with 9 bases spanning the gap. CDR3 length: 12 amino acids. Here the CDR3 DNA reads TGCAGCGTTGACGTACAGTCCTATGGCTACACCTTC. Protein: CSVDVQSYGYTF.

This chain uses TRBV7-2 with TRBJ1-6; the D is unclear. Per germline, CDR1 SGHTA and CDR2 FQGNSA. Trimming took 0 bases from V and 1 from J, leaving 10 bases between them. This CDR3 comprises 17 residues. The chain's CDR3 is CASSLARRVSYNSPLHF. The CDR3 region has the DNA TGTGCCAGCAGCTTAGCAAGGAGGGTTTCCTATAATTCACCCCTCCACTTT. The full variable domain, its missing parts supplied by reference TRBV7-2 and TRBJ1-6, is GAGVSQSPSNKVTEKGKDVELRCDPISGHTALYWYRQSLGQGLEFLIYFQGNSAPDKSGLPSDRFSAERTGGSVSTLTIQRTQQEDSAVYLCASSLARRVSYNSPLHFGNGTRLTVT.

The CDR3 loop reads CASSRDTNEQFF. DNA of the CDR3: TGTGCCAGCAGCCGAGACACGAATGAGCAGTTCTTC. This rearrangement joins TRBV7-9 to TRBJ2-1; D gene uncertain. Germline loops: CDR1 SEHNR, CDR2 FQNEAQ (reference sequence). V was shortened by 5 bases and J by 7 bases, with 9 bases between the two germline ends. This CDR3 region has 12 residues.

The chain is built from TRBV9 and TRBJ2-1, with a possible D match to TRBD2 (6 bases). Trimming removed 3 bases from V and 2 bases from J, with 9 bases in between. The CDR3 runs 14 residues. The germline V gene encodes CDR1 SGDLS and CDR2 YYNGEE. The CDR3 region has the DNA TGTGCCAGCAGCGCGGAGGGTGCCTACAATGAGCAGTTCTTC. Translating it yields CASSAEGAYNEQFF.

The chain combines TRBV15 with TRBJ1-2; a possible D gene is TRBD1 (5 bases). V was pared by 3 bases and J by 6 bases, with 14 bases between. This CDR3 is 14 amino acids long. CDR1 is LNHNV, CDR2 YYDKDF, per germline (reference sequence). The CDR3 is CATSSRTSTDGYTF. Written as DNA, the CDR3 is TGTGCCACCAGCAGCCGAACGTCGACAGATGGCTACACCTTC.

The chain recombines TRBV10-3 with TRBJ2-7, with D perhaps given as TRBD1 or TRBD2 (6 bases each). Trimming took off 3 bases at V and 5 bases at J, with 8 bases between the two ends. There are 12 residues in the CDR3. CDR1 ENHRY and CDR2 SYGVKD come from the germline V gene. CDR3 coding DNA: TGTGCCATCAGTGAAGGGGGGCACGAGCAGTACTTC. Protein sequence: CAISEGGHEQYF.

The CDR3 bases are TGTGCCAGCTCCGGAATCTTTGACAGGGGGCCCCAAGAGACCCAGTACTTC. Amino acid sequence: CASSGIFDRGPQETQYF. The chain has TRBV28 and TRBJ2-5; TRBD1 aligns across 10 bases. CDR3 length equals 17 residues. V trimming: 8 bases; J trimming: 1 base; junction bases outside the gene matches: 13. Germline-derived CDR1 and CDR2 are MDHEN and SYDVKM.

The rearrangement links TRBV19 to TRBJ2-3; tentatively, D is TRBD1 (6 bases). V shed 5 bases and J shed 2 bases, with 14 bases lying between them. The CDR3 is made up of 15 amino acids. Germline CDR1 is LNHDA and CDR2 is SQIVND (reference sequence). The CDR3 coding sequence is TGTGCCAGTAGTTGGTCCGGGACAATCACAGATACGCAGTATTTT. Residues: CASSWSGTITDTQYF.

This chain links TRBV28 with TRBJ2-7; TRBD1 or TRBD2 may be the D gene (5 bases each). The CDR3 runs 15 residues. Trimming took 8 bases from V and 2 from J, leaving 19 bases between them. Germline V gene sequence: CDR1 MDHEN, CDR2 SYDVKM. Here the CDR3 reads CASRPAGMGAYEQYF. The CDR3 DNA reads TGTGCCAGCCGCCCCGCAGGGATGGGGGCCTACGAGCAGTACTTC.

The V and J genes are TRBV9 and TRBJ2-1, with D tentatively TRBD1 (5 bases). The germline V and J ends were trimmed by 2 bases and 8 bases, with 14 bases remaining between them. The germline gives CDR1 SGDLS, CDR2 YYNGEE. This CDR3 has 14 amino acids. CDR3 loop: CASSVASGYDEQFF. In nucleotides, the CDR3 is TGTGCCAGCAGCGTCGCTTCAGGGTACGATGAGCAGTTCTTC. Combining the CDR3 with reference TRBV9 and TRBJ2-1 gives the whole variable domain DSGVTQTPKHLITATGQRVTLRCSPRSGDLSVYWYQQSLDQGLQFLIQYYNGEERAKGNILERFSAQQFPDLHSELNLSSLELGDSALYFCASSVASGYDEQFFGPGTRLTVL.

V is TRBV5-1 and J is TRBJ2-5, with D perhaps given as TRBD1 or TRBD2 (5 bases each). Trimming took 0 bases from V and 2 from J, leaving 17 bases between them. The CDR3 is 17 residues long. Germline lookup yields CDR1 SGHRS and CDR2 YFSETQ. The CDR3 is CASSLGHSGGAQETQYF. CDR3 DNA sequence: TGCGCCAGCAGCTTGGGCCATAGTGGGGGAGCGCAAGAGACCCAGTACTTC.

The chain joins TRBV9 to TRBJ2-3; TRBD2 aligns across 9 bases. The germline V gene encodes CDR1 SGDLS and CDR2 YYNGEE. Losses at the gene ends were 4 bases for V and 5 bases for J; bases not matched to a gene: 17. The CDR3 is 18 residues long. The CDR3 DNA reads TGTGCCAGCAGCCGCCCCGAAGCGGGGGGAGAGGATAGAGATACGCAGTATTTT. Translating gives CASSRPEAGGEDRDTQYF. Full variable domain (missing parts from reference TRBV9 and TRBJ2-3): DSGVTQTPKHLITATGQRVTLRCSPRSGDLSVYWYQQSLDQGLQFLIQYYNGEERAKGNILERFSAQQFPDLHSELNLSSLELGDSALYFCASSRPEAGGEDRDTQYFGPGTRLTVL.

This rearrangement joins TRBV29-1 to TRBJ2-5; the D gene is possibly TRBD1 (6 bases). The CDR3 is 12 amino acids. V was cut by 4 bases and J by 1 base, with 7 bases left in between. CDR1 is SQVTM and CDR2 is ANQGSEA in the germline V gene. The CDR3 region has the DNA TGCAGCGTTGCACAGGGCCAAGAGACCCAGTACTTC. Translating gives CSVAQGQETQYF.

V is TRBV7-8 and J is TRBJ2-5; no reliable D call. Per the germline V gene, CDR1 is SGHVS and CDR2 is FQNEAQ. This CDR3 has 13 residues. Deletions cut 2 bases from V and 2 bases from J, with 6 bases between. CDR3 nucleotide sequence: TGTGCCAGCAGCTTACAGATACAAGAGACCCAGTACTTC. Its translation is CASSLQIQETQYF.

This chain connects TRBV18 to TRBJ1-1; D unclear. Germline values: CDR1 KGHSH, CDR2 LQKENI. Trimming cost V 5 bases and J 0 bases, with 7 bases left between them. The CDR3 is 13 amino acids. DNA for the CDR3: TGTGCCAGCTCAGGCCGAATGAACACTGAAGCTTTCTTT. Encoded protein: CASSGRMNTEAFF.

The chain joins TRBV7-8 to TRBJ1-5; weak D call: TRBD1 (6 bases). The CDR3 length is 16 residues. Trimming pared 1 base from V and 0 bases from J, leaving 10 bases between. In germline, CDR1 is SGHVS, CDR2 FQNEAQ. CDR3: CASSLETGYSNQPQHF. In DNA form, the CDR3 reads TGTGCCAGCAGCTTAGAAACAGGGTATAGCAATCAGCCCCAGCATTTT.

Here the CDR3 DNA reads TGTGCCAGCAGTTACTCGCGAAGGGGCTCGTATGAAAAACTGTTTTTT. Translating gives CASSYSRRGSYEKLFF. This chain joins TRBV6-5 and TRBJ1-4; TRBD1 is a possible D gene (5 bases). This CDR3 has 16 amino acids. V gave up 0 bases and J gave up 6 bases, with 14 bases separating them. Per germline, CDR1 MNHEY and CDR2 SVGAGI.

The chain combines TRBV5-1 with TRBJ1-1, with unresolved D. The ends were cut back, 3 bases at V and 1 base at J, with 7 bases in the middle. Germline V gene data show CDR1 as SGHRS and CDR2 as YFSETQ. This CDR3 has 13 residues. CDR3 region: CASSSTGNTEAFF. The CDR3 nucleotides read TGCGCCAGCAGCTCGACCGGGAACACTGAAGCTTTCTTT.

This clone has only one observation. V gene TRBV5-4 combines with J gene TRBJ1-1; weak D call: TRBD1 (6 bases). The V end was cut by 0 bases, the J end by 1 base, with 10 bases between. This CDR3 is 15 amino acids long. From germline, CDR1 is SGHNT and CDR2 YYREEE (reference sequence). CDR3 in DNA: TGTGCCAGCAGCTTGGCACAGGGTAGGAACACTGAAGCTTTCTTT. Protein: CASSLAQGRNTEAFF.

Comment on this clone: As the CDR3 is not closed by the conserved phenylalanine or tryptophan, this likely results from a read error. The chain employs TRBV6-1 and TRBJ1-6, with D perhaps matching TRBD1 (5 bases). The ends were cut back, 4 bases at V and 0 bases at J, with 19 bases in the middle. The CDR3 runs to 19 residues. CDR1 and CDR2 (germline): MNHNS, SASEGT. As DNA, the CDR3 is TGTGCCAGCAGTGGAGGGGCCTCGGGAGGAAGCTCCTATAATTCACCCCTCCACCTT. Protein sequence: CASSGGASGGSSYNSPLHL.

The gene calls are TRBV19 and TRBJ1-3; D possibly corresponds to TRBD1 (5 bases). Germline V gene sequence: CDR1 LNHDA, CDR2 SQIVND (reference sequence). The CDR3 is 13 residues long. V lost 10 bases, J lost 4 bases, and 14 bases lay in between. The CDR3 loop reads CATKTVGGNTIYF. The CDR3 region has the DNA TGTGCCACCAAGACAGTAGGCGGAAACACCATATATTTT.

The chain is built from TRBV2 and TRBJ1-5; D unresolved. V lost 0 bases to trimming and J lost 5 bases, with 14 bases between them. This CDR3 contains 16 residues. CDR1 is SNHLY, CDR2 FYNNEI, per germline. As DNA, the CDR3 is TGTGCCAGCAGTGAAGCGCCCCAGTTTGGGCATCAGCCCCAGCATTTT. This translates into CASSEAPQFGHQPQHF.

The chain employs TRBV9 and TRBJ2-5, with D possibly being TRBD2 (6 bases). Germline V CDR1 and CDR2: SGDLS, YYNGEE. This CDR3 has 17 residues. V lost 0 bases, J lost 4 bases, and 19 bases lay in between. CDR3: CASSVGVAGPGGETQYF. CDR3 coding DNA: TGTGCCAGCAGCGTAGGTGTGGCGGGGCCGGGTGGAGAGACCCAGTACTTC.

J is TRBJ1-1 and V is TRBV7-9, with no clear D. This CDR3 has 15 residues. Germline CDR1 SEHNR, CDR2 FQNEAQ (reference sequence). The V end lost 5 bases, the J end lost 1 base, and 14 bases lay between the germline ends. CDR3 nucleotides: TGTGCCAGCAGCGACACTCGGGCGGGGAACACTGAAGCTTTCTTT. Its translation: CASSDTRAGNTEAFF.

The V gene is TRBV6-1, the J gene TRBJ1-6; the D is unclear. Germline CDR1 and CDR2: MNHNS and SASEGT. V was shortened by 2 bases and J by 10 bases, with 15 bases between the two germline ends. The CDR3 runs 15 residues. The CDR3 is CASSELTGGKSPLHF. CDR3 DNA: TGTGCCAGCAGTGAATTAACGGGAGGGAAATCACCCCTCCACTTT.

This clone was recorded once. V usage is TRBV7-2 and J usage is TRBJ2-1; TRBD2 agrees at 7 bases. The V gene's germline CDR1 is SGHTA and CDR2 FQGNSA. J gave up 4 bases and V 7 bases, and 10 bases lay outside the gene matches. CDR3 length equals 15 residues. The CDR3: CASMREGRVYNEQFF. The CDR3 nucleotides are TGTGCCAGCATGAGGGAGGGCAGGGTATACAATGAGCAGTTCTTC.

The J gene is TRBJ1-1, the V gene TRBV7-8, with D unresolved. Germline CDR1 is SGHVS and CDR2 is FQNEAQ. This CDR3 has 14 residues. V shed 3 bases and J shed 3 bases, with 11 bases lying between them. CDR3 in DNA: TGTGCCAGCAGCTTGCGGGAGAGGTACACTGAAGCTTTCTTT. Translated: CASSLRERYTEAFF.